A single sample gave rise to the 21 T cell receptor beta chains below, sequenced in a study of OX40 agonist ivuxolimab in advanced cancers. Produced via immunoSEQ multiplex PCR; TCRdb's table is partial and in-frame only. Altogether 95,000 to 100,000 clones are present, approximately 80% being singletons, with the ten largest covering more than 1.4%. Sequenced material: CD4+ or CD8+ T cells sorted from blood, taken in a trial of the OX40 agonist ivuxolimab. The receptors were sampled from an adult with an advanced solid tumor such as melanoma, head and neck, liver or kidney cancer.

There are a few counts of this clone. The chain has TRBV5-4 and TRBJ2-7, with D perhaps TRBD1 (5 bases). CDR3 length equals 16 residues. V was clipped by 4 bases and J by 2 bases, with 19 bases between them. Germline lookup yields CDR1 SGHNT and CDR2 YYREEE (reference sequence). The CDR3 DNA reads TGTGCCAGCAGCACAGGACACGGAACTACGGCCTACGAGCAGTACTTC. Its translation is CASSTGHGTTAYEQYF.

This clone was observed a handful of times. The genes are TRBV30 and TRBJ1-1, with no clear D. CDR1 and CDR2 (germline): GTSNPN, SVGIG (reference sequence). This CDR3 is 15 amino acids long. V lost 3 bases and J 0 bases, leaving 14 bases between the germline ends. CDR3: CAWRLSRGLNTEAFF. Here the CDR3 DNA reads TGTGCCTGGAGACTCTCCCGAGGGCTGAACACTGAAGCTTTCTTT.

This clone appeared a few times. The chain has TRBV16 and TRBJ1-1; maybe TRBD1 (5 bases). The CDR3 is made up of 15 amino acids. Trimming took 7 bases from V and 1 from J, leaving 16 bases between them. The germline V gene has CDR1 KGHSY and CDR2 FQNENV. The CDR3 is CASTVAGTANTEAFF. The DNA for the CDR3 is TGTGCCAGCACCGTGGCTGGGACGGCGAACACTGAAGCTTTCTTT.

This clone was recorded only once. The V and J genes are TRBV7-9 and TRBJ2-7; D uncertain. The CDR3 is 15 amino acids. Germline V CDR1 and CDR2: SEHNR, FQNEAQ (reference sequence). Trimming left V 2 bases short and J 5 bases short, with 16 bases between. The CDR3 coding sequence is TGTGCCAGCAGCTTAACGGCCGGTGTTCCTGACGAGCAGTACTTC. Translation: CASSLTAGVPDEQYF.

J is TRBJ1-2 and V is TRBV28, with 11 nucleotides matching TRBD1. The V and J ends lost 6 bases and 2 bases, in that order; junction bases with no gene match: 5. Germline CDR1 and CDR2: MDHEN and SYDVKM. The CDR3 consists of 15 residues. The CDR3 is CASSRDRGENYGYTF. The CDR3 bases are TGTGCCAGCAGCCGGGACAGGGGGGAAAACTATGGCTACACCTTC.

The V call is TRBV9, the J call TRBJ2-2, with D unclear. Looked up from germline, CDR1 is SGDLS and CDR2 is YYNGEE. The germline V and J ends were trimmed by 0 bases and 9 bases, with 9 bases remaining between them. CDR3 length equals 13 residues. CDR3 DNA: TGTGCCAGCAGCGTAGACCAACACCGGGAGCTGTTTTTT. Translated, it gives CASSVDQHRELFF.

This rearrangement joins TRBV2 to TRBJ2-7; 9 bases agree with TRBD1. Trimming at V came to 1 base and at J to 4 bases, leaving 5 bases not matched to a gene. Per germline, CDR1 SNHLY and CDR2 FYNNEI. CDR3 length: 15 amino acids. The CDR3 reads CASSEEGQGPYEQYF. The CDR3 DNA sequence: TGTGCCAGCAGTGAAGAGGGACAGGGACCTTACGAGCAGTACTTC.

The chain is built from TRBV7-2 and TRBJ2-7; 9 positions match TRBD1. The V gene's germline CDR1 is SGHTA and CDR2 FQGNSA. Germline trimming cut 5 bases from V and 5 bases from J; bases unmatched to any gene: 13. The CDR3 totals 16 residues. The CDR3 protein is CASSTRTGAPGDEQYF. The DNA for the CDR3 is TGTGCCAGCAGCACCCGGACAGGGGCCCCTGGGGACGAGCAGTACTTC.

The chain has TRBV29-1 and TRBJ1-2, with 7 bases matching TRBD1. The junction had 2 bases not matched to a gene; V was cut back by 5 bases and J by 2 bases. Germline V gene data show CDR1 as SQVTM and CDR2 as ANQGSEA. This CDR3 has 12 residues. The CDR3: CSVPQGNYGYTF. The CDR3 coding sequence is TGCAGCGTTCCACAGGGGAACTATGGCTACACCTTC.

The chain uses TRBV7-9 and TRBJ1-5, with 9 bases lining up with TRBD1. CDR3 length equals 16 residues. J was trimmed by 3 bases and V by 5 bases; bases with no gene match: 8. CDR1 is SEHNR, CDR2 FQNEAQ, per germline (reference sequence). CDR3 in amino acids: CASSLGTGQFNQPQHF. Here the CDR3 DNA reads TGTGCCAGCAGCCTGGGGACAGGGCAATTCAATCAGCCCCAGCATTTT.

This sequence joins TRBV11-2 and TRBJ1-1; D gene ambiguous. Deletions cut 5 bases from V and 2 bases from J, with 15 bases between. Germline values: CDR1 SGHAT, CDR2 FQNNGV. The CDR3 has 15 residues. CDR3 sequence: CASSPRPSGNTEAFF. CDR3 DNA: TGTGCCAGCAGCCCCCGCCCCTCCGGCAACACTGAAGCTTTCTTT.

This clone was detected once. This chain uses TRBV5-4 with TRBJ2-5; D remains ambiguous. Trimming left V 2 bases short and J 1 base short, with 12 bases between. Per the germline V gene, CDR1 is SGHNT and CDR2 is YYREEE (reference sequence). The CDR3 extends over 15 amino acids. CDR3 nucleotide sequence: TGTGCCAGCAGCTTATTTGGGGTCGCCCAAGAGACCCAGTACTTC. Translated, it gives CASSLFGVAQETQYF. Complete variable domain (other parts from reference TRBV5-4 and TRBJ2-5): ETGVTQSPTHLIKTRGQQVTLRCSSQSGHNTVSWYQQALGQGPQFIFQYYREEENGRGNFPPRFSGLQFPNYSSELNVNALELDDSALYLCASSLFGVAQETQYFGPGTRLLVL.

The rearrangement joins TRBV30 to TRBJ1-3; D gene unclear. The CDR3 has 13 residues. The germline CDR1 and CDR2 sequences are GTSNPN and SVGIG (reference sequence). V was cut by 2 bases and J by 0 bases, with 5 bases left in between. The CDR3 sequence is CAWSRRSGNTIYF. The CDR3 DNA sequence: TGTGCCTGGAGTAGACGCTCTGGAAACACCATATATTTT.

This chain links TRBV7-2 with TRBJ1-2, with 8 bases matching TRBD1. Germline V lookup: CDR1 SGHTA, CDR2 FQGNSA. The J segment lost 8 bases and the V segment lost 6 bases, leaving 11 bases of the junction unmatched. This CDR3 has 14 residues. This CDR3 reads CASSSRGRWEGYTF. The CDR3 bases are TGTGCCAGCAGTTCCAGGGGGCGGTGGGAAGGCTACACCTTC. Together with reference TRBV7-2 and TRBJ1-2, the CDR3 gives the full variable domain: GAGVSQSPSNKVTEKGKDVELRCDPISGHTALYWYRQSLGQGLEFLIYFQGNSAPDKSGLPSDRFSAERTGGSVSTLTIQRTQQEDSAVYLCASSSRGRWEGYTFGSGTRLTVV.

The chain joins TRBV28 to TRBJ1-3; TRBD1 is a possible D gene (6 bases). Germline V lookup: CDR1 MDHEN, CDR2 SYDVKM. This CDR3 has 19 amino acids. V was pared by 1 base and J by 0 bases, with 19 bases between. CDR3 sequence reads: CASSLSGVGGPFSGNTIYF. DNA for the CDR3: TGTGCCAGCAGTTTATCAGGGGTTGGGGGACCCTTCTCTGGAAACACCATATATTTT.

The CDR3 sequence: CASSSGTANTGELFF. The CDR3 DNA reads as TGTGCCAGCAGCTCCGGGACAGCGAACACCGGGGAGCTGTTTTTT. This rearrangement joins TRBV7-9 to TRBJ2-2; TRBD1 matches 7 bases. The CDR3 is 15 amino acids. Germline V gives CDR1 SEHNR, CDR2 FQNEAQ (reference sequence). The trim removed 4 bases at V and 0 bases at J, leaving 2 bases unmatched.

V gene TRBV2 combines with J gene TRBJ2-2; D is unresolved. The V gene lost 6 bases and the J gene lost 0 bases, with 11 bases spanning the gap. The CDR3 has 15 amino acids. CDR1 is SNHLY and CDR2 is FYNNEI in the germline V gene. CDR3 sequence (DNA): TGTGCCAGCAGGGATGACGGTACGAACACCGGGGAGCTGTTTTTT. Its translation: CASRDDGTNTGELFF.

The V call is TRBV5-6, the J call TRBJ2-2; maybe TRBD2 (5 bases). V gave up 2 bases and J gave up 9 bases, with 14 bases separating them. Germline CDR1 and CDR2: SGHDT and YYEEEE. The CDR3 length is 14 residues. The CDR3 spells CASSLAGPGRELFF. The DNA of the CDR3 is TGTGCCAGCAGCTTAGCAGGACCGGGAAGGGAGCTGTTTTTT.

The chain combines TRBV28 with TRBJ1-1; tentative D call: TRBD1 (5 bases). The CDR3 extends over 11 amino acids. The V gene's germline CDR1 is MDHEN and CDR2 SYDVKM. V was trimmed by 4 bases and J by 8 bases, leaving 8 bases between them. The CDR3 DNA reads TGTGCCAGCAGTTGGGGCAGGGAAGCTTTCTTT. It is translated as CASSWGREAFF.

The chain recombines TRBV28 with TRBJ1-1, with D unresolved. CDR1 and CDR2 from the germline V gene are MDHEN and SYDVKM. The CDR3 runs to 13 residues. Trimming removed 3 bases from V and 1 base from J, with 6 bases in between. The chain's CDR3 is CASSFVGNTEAFF. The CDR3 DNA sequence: TGTGCCAGCAGTTTTGTCGGGAACACTGAAGCTTTCTTT.

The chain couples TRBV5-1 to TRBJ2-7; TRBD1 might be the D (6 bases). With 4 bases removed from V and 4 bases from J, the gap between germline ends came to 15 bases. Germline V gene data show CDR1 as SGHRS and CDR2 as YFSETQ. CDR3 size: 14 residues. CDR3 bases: TGCGCCAGCAGCCAAACAGGGATATCATACGAGCAGTACTTC. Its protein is CASSQTGISYEQYF.